A single sample is the source of the 9 T cell receptor beta chains below, sequenced in a study of cytomegalovirus exposure and HLA in healthy donors. TCRdb's copy holds only in-frame clones and misses some; the assay was immunoSEQ multiplex PCR. The sample holds tens of thousands of clones; approximately 94% are singletons and the top ten take roughly 1.4%. The sequenced sample consisted of PBMCs. Receptor source: a man aged 18 to 29 in good health and CMV-seropositive.

The genes are TRBV29-1 and TRBJ2-7, with D perhaps TRBD2 (6 bases). Deletions cut 8 bases from V and 1 base from J, with 12 bases between. The CDR3 has 12 amino acids. Germline CDR1 reads SQVTM; CDR2 reads ANQGSEA. The CDR3 loop is CSIVGGSYEQYF. For the CDR3, the DNA is TGCAGCATAGTGGGAGGTTCCTACGAGCAGTACTTC.

This chain joins TRBV30 and TRBJ2-7, with a tentative D call TRBD2 (5 bases). With 3 bases removed from V and 2 bases from J, the gap between germline ends came to 8 bases. The CDR3 runs 12 residues. Germline V gene lookup returns CDR1 GTSNPN and CDR2 SVGIG (reference sequence). In nucleotides, the CDR3 is TGTGCCTGGAGGTCCGGGACCTACGAGCAGTACTTC. It codes for CAWRSGTYEQYF.

The V gene is TRBV9, the J gene TRBJ2-7; the D gene is possibly TRBD1 (6 bases). CDR1 and CDR2 from the germline V gene are SGDLS and YYNGEE. V lost 2 bases and J 0 bases, leaving 9 bases between the germline ends. The CDR3 loop spans 14 amino acids. The CDR3 DNA sequence: TGTGCCAGCAGCGTGGACAGTTCCTCCTACGAGCAGTACTTC. It is translated as CASSVDSSSYEQYF.

V gene TRBV5-1 combines with J gene TRBJ1-2, with a possible D match to TRBD1 (6 bases). CDR1 is SGHRS, CDR2 YFSETQ, per germline. The CDR3 is 16 amino acids. Trimming took off 4 bases at V and 2 bases at J, with 18 bases between the two ends. CDR3 nucleotides: TGCGCCAGCAGCCCCCAGGGGTTCCCTCCAAACTATGGCTACACCTTC. Translated, it gives CASSPQGFPPNYGYTF.

CDR3 nucleotide sequence: TGTGCCAGCAGCTTAGGGACAGCTCAGCCCCAGCATTTT. It translates to CASSLGTAQPQHF. The genes are TRBV7-9 and TRBJ1-5; tentative D call: TRBD1 (6 bases). Germline CDR1 reads SEHNR; CDR2 reads FQNEAQ (reference sequence). V shed 1 base and J shed 6 bases, with 7 bases lying between them. The CDR3 totals 13 residues.

The chain links TRBV11-3 to TRBJ2-1, with 10 bases aligning to TRBD2. V shed 0 bases, J shed 3 bases, and the junction held 5 bases outside the gene matches. Germline V CDR1 and CDR2: SGHNT, YENEEA. There are 17 residues in the CDR3. The CDR3 spells CASSLERTSGNYNEQFF. The CDR3 bases are TGTGCCAGCAGCTTAGAACGGACTAGCGGAAACTACAATGAGCAGTTCTTC. Looking up the rest from reference TRBV11-3 and TRBJ2-1 gives the full variable domain: EAGVVQSPRYKIIEKKQPVAFWCNPISGHNTLYWYLQNLGQGPELLIRYENEEAVDDSQLPKDRFSAERLKGVDSTLKIQPAELGDSAVYLCASSLERTSGNYNEQFFGPGTRLTVL.

This clone showed up just once. V and J are TRBV27 and TRBJ2-7; 9 bases fit TRBD1. J was trimmed by 4 bases and V by 5 bases; bases with no gene match: 18. Germline CDR1 is MNHEY and CDR2 is SMNVEV (reference sequence). The CDR3 consists of 18 residues. The CDR3 DNA sequence: TGTGCCAGCAGTCCCCGGACAGGGGCAGGATCCCGGCCATACGAGCAGTACTTC. Translating gives CASSPRTGAGSRPYEQYF.

The chain couples TRBV28 to TRBJ1-5; no reliable D call. CDR1 MDHEN and CDR2 SYDVKM come from the germline V gene. This CDR3 contains 13 residues. V was pared by 6 bases and J by 3 bases, with 9 bases between. CDR3 DNA: TGTGCCAGCAGGATAGCACTCAATCAGCCCCAGCATTTT. This translates into CASRIALNQPQHF. The complete variable domain, with remaining parts taken from reference TRBV28 and TRBJ1-5, reads DVKVTQSSRYLVKRTGEKVFLECVQDMDHENMFWYRQDPGLGLRLIYFSYDVKMKEKGDIPEGYSVSREKKERFSLILESASTNQTSMYLCASRIALNQPQHFGDGTRLSIL.

The chain joins TRBV19 to TRBJ2-3; D is unresolved. Germline CDR1 is LNHDA and CDR2 is SQIVND (reference sequence). This CDR3 region has 16 residues. V was pared by 9 bases and J by 4 bases, with 23 bases between. The CDR3, as DNA: TGTGCCAGCTTAGAGACATTCGGCAGAGTACCAGATACGCAGTATTTT. Translation gives CASLETFGRVPDTQYF.